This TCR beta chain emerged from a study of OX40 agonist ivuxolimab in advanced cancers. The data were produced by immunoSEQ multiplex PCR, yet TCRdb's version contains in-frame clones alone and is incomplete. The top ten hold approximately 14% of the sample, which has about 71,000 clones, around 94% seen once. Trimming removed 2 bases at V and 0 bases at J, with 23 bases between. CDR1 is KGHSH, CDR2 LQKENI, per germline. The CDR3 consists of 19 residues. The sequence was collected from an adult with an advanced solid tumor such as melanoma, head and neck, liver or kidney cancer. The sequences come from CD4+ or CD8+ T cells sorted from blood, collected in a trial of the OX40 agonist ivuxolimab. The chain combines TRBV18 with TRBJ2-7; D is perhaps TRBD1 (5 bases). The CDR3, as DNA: TGTGCCAGCTCACCAGTCCGTGTGCGACAGCCCAGACTCTCCTACGAGCAGTACTTC. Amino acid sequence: CASSPVRVRQPRLSYEQYF.